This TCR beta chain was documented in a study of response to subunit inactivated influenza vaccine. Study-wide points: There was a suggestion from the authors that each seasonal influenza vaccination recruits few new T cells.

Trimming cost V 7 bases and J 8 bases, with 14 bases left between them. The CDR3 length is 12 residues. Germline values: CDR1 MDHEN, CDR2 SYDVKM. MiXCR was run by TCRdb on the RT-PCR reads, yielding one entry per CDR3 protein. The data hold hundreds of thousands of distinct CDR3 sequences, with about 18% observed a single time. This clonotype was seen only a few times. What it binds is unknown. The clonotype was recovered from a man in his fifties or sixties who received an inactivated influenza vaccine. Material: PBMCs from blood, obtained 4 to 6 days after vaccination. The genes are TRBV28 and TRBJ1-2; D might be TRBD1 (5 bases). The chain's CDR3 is CASTTRGEGYTF. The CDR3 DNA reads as TGTGCCAGCACCACTAGAGGGGAGGGCTACACCTTC.